A selection of T cell receptor beta chains follows, all from one sample in a study of blood T cell repertoires in COVID-19. TCRdb's copy holds only in-frame clones and misses some; the assay was immunoSEQ multiplex PCR. This table holds about 280,000 clones, more than 85% found once. What was sequenced was PBMCs or T cells enriched from blood (not recorded which). All receptors come from a man in his forties who had been exposed to COVID-19. Both conserved end residues are part of each CDR3. D genes are given only for firm matches. Clone sizes are given selectively: once, few, many, or a class where the clone is expanded.

J gene: TRBJ2-3; clone size: -; V gene: TRBV19; D gene: TRBD1; CDR3 protein: CASRSAGTGYDTQYF; CDR3 DNA: TGTGCCAGCCGTTCGGCCGGGACAGGGTATGATACGCAGTATTTT
J gene: TRBJ1-3; clone size: -; V gene: TRBV6-5; D gene: TRBD1; CDR3 protein: CASGDREHTIYF; CDR3 DNA: TGTGCCAGCGGGGACAGGGAGCACACCATATATTTT
J gene: TRBJ2-1; clone size: once; V gene: TRBV14; D gene: TRBD1; CDR3 protein: CASSIEGQGFHEQFF; CDR3 DNA: TGTGCCAGCAGCATAGAGGGACAGGGGTTCCATGAGCAGTTCTTC
J gene: TRBJ1-3; clone size: -; V gene: TRBV6-5; D gene: -; CDR3 protein: CASSPRRVFGNTIYF; CDR3 DNA: TGTGCCAGCAGCCCCCGGAGGGTGTTCGGAAACACCATATATTTT
J gene: TRBJ1-6; clone size: few; V gene: TRBV7-9; D gene: -; CDR3 protein: CASSLVDSSPLHF; CDR3 DNA: TGTGCCAGCAGCTTAGTAGATTCTTCACCCCTCCACTTT
J gene: TRBJ1-1; clone size: -; V gene: TRBV6-5; D gene: -; CDR3 protein: CASSYYLSNTEAFF; CDR3 DNA: TGTGCCAGCAGTTACTATTTATCGAACACTGAAGCTTTCTTT
J gene: TRBJ2-3; clone size: once; V gene: TRBV27; D gene: TRBD1; CDR3 protein: CASSTDRWADTQYF; CDR3 DNA: TGTGCCAGCAGCACGGACAGGTGGGCAGATACGCAGTATTTT
J gene: TRBJ2-2; clone size: -; V gene: TRBV10-1; D gene: -; CDR3 protein: CASSRNTGELFF; CDR3 DNA: TGCGCCAGCAGTCGGAACACCGGGGAGCTGTTTTTT
J gene: TRBJ2-7; clone size: -; V gene: TRBV7-2; D gene: TRBD2; CDR3 protein: CASSSDRAGVKNYEQYF; CDR3 DNA: TGTGCCAGCAGCTCAGATCGAGCGGGGGTAAAGAACTACGAGCAGTACTTC
J gene: TRBJ2-2; clone size: -; V gene: TRBV7-3; D gene: -; CDR3 protein: CASSLVAGVTGELFF; CDR3 DNA: TGTGCCAGCAGCTTAGTGGCAGGGGTTACCGGGGAGCTGTTTTTT
J gene: TRBJ2-4; clone size: -; V gene: TRBV9; D gene: TRBD2; CDR3 protein: CASSVAGLAVNIQYF; CDR3 DNA: TGTGCCAGCAGCGTAGCGGGACTAGCGGTAAACATTCAGTACTTC
J gene: TRBJ1-6; clone size: few; V gene: TRBV28; D gene: -; CDR3 protein: CASSGPTGGDSSYNSPLHF; CDR3 DNA: TGTGCCAGCAGTGGGCCGACAGGTGGGGATAGCTCCTATAATTCACCCCTCCACTTT
J gene: TRBJ1-2; clone size: -; V gene: TRBV28; D gene: -; CDR3 protein: CASSLSVRVMEERYTF; CDR3 DNA: TGTGCCAGCAGTTTATCCGTCAGGGTGATGGAAGAGCGCTACACCTTC
J gene: TRBJ2-1; clone size: -; V gene: TRBV5-1; D gene: TRBD2; CDR3 protein: CASSQGLAGAQREQFF; CDR3 DNA: TGCGCCAGCAGCCAGGGACTAGCGGGAGCACAAAGGGAGCAGTTCTTC
J gene: TRBJ2-5; clone size: -; V gene: TRBV28; D gene: TRBD1; CDR3 protein: CASSAGTGKQETQYF; CDR3 DNA: TGTGCCAGCAGTGCCGGGACAGGGAAACAAGAGACCCAGTACTTC
J gene: TRBJ1-2; clone size: -; V gene: TRBV7-2; D gene: -; CDR3 protein: CASSLGGGGDYGYTF; CDR3 DNA: TGTGCCAGCAGCTTAGGGGGAGGAGGGGACTATGGCTACACCTTC
J gene: TRBJ1-5; clone size: -; V gene: TRBV3-1/TRBV3-2; D gene: TRBD1; CDR3 protein: CASSQQGALQPQHF; CDR3 DNA: TGTGCCAGCAGCCAACAGGGGGCTCTTCAGCCCCAGCATTTT
J gene: TRBJ2-1; clone size: -; V gene: TRBV7-6; D gene: -; CDR3 protein: CASSLEPFTYNEQFF; CDR3 DNA: TGTGCCAGCAGCTTAGAACCCTTTACTTACAATGAGCAGTTCTTC
J gene: TRBJ1-1; clone size: -; V gene: TRBV28; D gene: -; CDR3 protein: CASKMPAGTATEAFF; CDR3 DNA: TGTGCCAGCAAAATGCCCGCAGGGACTGCCACTGAAGCTTTCTTT
J gene: TRBJ2-3; clone size: -; V gene: TRBV11-3; D gene: -; CDR3 protein: CASSLGLGHSTDTQYF; CDR3 DNA: TGTGCCAGCAGCTTAGGATTGGGGCATAGCACAGATACGCAGTATTTT
J gene: TRBJ2-1; clone size: -; V gene: TRBV10-2; D gene: -; CDR3 protein: CASSSGPYNEQFF; CDR3 DNA: TGCGCCAGCAGTAGCGGGCCCTACAATGAGCAGTTCTTC
J gene: TRBJ1-2; clone size: -; V gene: TRBV18; D gene: -; CDR3 protein: CASSPDRNNYGYTF; CDR3 DNA: TGTGCCAGCTCACCAGACAGGAATAACTATGGCTACACCTTC
J gene: TRBJ2-7; clone size: -; V gene: TRBV7-2; D gene: TRBD1; CDR3 protein: CASSLFRQGAREQYF; CDR3 DNA: TGTGCCAGCAGCTTGTTCCGACAGGGGGCTAGGGAGCAGTACTTC
J gene: TRBJ2-3; clone size: once; V gene: TRBV12-5; D gene: -; CDR3 protein: CASGLASDTQYF; CDR3 DNA: TGTGCTAGTGGCCTAGCTAGTGATACGCAGTATTTT
J gene: TRBJ2-4; clone size: -; V gene: TRBV11-3; D gene: -; CDR3 protein: CASSLGIGGIQYF; CDR3 DNA: TGTGCCAGCAGCTTAGGTATTGGGGGGATTCAGTACTTC
J gene: TRBJ1-2; clone size: -; V gene: TRBV28; D gene: TRBD1; CDR3 protein: CASLTGGSDGYTF; CDR3 DNA: TGTGCCAGCTTAACAGGGGGCAGCGATGGCTACACCTTC
J gene: TRBJ2-5; clone size: -; V gene: TRBV5-1; D gene: TRBD2; CDR3 protein: CASSLLAGGPETQYF; CDR3 DNA: TGCGCCAGCAGCTTGCTAGCGGGAGGGCCAGAGACCCAGTACTTC
J gene: TRBJ2-4; clone size: -; V gene: TRBV19; D gene: TRBD1; CDR3 protein: CASTRPGTGDIQYF; CDR3 DNA: TGTGCCAGCACGAGACCCGGGACAGGCGACATTCAGTACTTC
J gene: TRBJ2-7; clone size: -; V gene: TRBV18; D gene: TRBD1; CDR3 protein: CASSPQGQDYEQYF; CDR3 DNA: TGTGCCAGCTCACCACAGGGACAGGACTACGAGCAGTACTTC
J gene: TRBJ1-4; clone size: once; V gene: TRBV10-3; D gene: -; CDR3 protein: CAISETGFGEKLFF; CDR3 DNA: TGTGCCATCTCTGAAACAGGATTTGGGGAAAAACTGTTTTTT
J gene: TRBJ2-2; clone size: -; V gene: TRBV6-4; D gene: -; CDR3 protein: CASSDSTDTGELFF; CDR3 DNA: TGTGCCAGCAGTGACTCGACAGACACCGGGGAGCTGTTTTTT
J gene: TRBJ1-1; clone size: once; V gene: TRBV28; D gene: TRBD1; CDR3 protein: CASRRTGGTEAFF; CDR3 DNA: TGTGCCAGCAGGCGGACAGGGGGAACTGAAGCTTTCTTT
J gene: TRBJ2-1; clone size: once; V gene: TRBV5-1; D gene: TRBD2; CDR3 protein: CASSNGLDGHNEQFF; CDR3 DNA: TGCGCCAGCAGCAACGGACTAGATGGCCACAATGAGCAGTTCTTC
J gene: TRBJ1-2; clone size: once; V gene: TRBV5-4; D gene: TRBD1; CDR3 protein: CASSSRQGEGYTF; CDR3 DNA: TGTGCCAGCAGCTCCCGGCAGGGGGAGGGCTACACCTTC
J gene: TRBJ1-5; clone size: -; V gene: TRBV18; D gene: TRBD1; CDR3 protein: CASSPSGGGNQPQHF; CDR3 DNA: TGTGCCAGCTCACCGTCAGGGGGCGGAAATCAGCCCCAGCATTTT